Following are 13 T cell receptor beta chains from one sample sequenced in a study of early T cells in non-severe SARS-CoV-2 infection. MiXCR, applied by TCRdb to the 5' RACE reads, yields one record per CDR3 protein. The sample comprises approximately 69,000 distinct CDR3 sequences, roughly 8.7% of which are singletons, and roughly 6% rests with the top ten. Source material: whole blood. These receptors originate from an adult who was a healthcare worker with PCR-confirmed SARS-CoV-2 infection or an uninfected control (not recorded which).

The V and J genes are TRBV10-2 and TRBJ2-5; no reliable D call. V was trimmed by 2 bases and J by 5 bases, leaving 6 bases between them. Per germline, CDR1 WSHSY and CDR2 SAAADI. This CDR3 is 12 amino acids long. CDR3 nucleotides: TGCGCCAGCAGTGAGGCTCGGGAGACCCAGTACTTC. This translates into CASSEARETQYF.

The table lists this clonotype with a few counts. The V and J genes are TRBV2 and TRBJ2-1; 8 bases map to TRBD1. The CDR3 has 15 amino acids. CDR1 is SNHLY, CDR2 FYNNEI, per germline. V was pared by 8 bases and J by 4 bases, with 10 bases of the junction left unmatched. The CDR3 loop is CASSVTGDPYNEQFF. The DNA for the CDR3 is TGTGCCAGCTCCGTGACAGGGGATCCTTACAATGAGCAGTTCTTC.

This clonotype occurred a few times. The chain couples TRBV29-1 to TRBJ2-3, with 11 bases lining up with TRBD2. Trimming cost V 7 bases and J 2 bases; bases outside gene matches: 8. Germline loops: CDR1 SQVTM, CDR2 ANQGSEA. The CDR3 is 15 residues long. The CDR3 sequence is CSADTSGGVTDTQYF. CDR3 DNA: TGCAGCGCCGATACTAGCGGGGGAGTCACAGATACGCAGTATTTT.

This clonotype was detected a few times. The chain joins TRBV10-1 to TRBJ2-7, with a possible D match to TRBD2 (6 bases). This CDR3 has 14 amino acids. Trimming pared 6 bases from V and 4 bases from J, leaving 16 bases between. Looked up from germline, CDR1 is WNHNN and CDR2 is SYGVQD (reference sequence). The CDR3 region is CASSAGTATYEQYF. DNA for the CDR3: TGCGCCAGCAGCGCCGGGACTGCAACTTACGAGCAGTACTTC.

This clonotype was seen many times. This chain links TRBV29-1 with TRBJ2-5, with a weak D call TRBD1 (6 bases). V was cut by 6 bases and J by 0 bases, with 8 bases left in between. Germline lookup yields CDR1 SQVTM and CDR2 ANQGSEA. The CDR3 sequence is 12 residues long. The CDR3 DNA is TGCAGCGTCCGGACAGACCAAGAGACCCAGTACTTC. It yields the protein CSVRTDQETQYF.

This chain links TRBV28 with TRBJ1-2; 7 positions agree with TRBD1. Per germline, CDR1 MDHEN and CDR2 SYDVKM. The CDR3 sequence is 16 residues long. The ends lost 3 bases at V and 4 bases at J; junction bases unmatched: 11. CDR3 in amino acids: CASSFVTGGGAYGYTF. CDR3 bases: TGTGCCAGCAGTTTCGTTACGGGAGGGGGCGCCTATGGCTACACCTTC.

The chain joins TRBV10-3 to TRBJ2-1; no definite D call. The germline CDR1 and CDR2 sequences are ENHRY and SYGVKD. V was trimmed by 6 bases and J by 8 bases, leaving 11 bases between them. There are 12 residues in the CDR3. The CDR3 spells CAISLTSDEQFF. CDR3 sequence (DNA): TGTGCCATCAGCCTAACGAGCGATGAGCAGTTCTTC.

The sample holds a few counts of this clonotype. This rearrangement joins TRBV20-1 to TRBJ2-1; no definite D call. Germline V gives CDR1 DFQATT, CDR2 SNEGSKA (reference sequence). This CDR3 is built from 13 residues. V lost 7 bases and J lost 4, with 14 bases in between. CDR3 in amino acids: CSVRLLNYNEQFF. CDR3 nucleotide sequence: TGCAGTGTTCGACTTCTAAATTACAATGAGCAGTTCTTC.

Ten or more counts support this clonotype. The V call is TRBV7-6, the J call TRBJ2-3; TRBD1 is a possible D gene (6 bases). Germline assignment: CDR1 SGHVS and CDR2 FNYEAQ. The CDR3 is made up of 15 amino acids. V was shortened by 3 bases and J by 1 base, with 11 bases between the two germline ends. The CDR3 is CASSLGAGGTDTQYF. The CDR3 nucleotides are TGTGCCAGCAGCTTGGGGGCAGGGGGCACAGATACGCAGTATTTT.

The chain is built from TRBV5-4 and TRBJ2-3; 7 bases align to TRBD2. Trimming at V came to 4 bases and at J to 2 bases, leaving 7 bases not matched to a gene. From germline, CDR1 is SGHNT and CDR2 YYREEE (reference sequence). This CDR3 comprises 15 residues. The CDR3 DNA sequence: TGTGCCAGCAGCCGGACTAGTATCCCCACAGATACGCAGTATTTT. This sequence encodes CASSRTSIPTDTQYF. Looking up the rest from reference TRBV5-4 and TRBJ2-3 gives the full variable domain: ETGVTQSPTHLIKTRGQQVTLRCSSQSGHNTVSWYQQALGQGPQFIFQYYREEENGRGNFPPRFSGLQFPNYSSELNVNALELDDSALYLCASSRTSIPTDTQYFGPGTRLTVL.

The chain links TRBV5-1 to TRBJ1-4; 7 bases match TRBD1. Trimming at V came to 4 bases and at J to 4 bases, leaving 7 bases not matched to a gene. The CDR3 loop spans 15 amino acids. The germline gives CDR1 SGHRS, CDR2 YFSETQ. CDR3 DNA: TGCGCCAGCAGCCTGGGGACAGCTTTTAATGAAAAACTGTTTTTT. Its protein is CASSLGTAFNEKLFF. Filled out from reference TRBV5-1 and TRBJ1-4, the complete variable domain reads KAGVTQTPRYLIKTRGQQVTLSCSPISGHRSVSWYQQTPGQGLQFLFEYFSETQRNKGNFPGRFSGRQFSNSRSEMNVSTLELGDSALYLCASSLGTAFNEKLFFGSGTQLSVL.

This clonotype appeared many times. The chain links TRBV11-2 to TRBJ1-2; maybe TRBD1 (6 bases). Germline V lookup: CDR1 SGHAT, CDR2 FQNNGV. CDR3 length: 15 residues. The ends were cut back, 2 bases at V and 3 bases at J, with 13 bases in the middle. CDR3 region: CASSLTGGMDYGYTF. CDR3 DNA: TGTGCCAGCAGCTTAACTGGGGGCATGGACTATGGCTACACCTTC.

This clonotype appeared a few times. The chain carries TRBV20-1 and TRBJ1-1, with D hard to call. Germline V gene sequence: CDR1 DFQATT, CDR2 SNEGSKA (reference sequence). There are 13 residues in the CDR3. The germline V and J ends were trimmed by 3 bases and 0 bases, with 8 bases remaining between them. The CDR3 loop is CSARFILNTEAFF. CDR3 nucleotide sequence: TGCAGTGCTAGGTTTATACTGAACACTGAAGCTTTCTTT.